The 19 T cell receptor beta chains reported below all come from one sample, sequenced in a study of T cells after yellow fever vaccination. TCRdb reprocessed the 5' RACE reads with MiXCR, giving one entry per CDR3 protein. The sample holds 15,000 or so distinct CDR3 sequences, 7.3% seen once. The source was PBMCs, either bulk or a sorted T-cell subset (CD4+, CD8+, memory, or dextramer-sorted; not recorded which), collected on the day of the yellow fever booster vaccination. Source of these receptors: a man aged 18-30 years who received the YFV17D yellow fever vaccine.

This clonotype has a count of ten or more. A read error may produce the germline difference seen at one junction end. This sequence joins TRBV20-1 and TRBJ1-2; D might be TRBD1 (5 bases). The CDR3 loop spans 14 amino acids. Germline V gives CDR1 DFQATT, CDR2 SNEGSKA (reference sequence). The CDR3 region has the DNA TGCAGTGCTCGAGACAGTCGATACCTACATGGCTACACCTTC. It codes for CSARDSRYLHGYTF.

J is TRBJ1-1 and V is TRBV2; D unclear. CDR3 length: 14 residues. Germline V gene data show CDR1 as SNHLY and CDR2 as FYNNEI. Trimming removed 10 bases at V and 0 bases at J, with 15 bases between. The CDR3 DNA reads TGTGCCATCACCGAAGACTGCATGAACACTGAAGCTTTCTTT. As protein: CAITEDCMNTEAFF.

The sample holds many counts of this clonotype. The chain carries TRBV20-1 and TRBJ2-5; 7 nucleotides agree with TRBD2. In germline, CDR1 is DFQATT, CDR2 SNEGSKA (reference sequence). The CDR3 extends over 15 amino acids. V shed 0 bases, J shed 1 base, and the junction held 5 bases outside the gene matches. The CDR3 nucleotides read TGCAGTGCTAGAGATAACCTAGCGGTCCAAGAGACCCAGTACTTC. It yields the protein CSARDNLAVQETQYF.

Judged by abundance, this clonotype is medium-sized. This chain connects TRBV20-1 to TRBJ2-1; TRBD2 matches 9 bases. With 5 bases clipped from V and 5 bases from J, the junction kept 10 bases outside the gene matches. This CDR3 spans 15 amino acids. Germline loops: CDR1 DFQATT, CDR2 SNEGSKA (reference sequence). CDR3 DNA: TGCAGTGCTGGCGGGGCGGGGGGGACCCACAATGAGCAGTTCTTC. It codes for CSAGGAGGTHNEQFF.

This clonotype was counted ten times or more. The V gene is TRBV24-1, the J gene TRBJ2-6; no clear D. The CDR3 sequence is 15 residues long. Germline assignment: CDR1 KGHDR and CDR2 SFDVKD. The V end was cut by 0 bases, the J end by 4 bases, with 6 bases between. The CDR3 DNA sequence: TGTGCCACCAGTGATTTGCCACCCGGGGCCAACGTCCTGACTTTC. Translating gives CATSDLPPGANVLTF.

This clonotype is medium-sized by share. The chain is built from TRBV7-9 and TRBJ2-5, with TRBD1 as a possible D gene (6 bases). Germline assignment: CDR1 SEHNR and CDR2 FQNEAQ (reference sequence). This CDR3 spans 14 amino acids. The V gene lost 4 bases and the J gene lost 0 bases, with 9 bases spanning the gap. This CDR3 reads CASSSGTYQETQYF. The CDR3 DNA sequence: TGTGCCAGCAGCTCCGGGACATACCAAGAGACCCAGTACTTC.

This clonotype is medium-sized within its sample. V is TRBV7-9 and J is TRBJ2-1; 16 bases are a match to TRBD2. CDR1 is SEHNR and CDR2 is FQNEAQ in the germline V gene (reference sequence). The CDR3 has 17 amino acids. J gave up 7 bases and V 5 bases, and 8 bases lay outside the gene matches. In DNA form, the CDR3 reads TGTGCCAGCAGCCCCCCCGGGACTAGCGGGGGGGCAAATGAGCAGTTCTTC. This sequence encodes CASSPPGTSGGANEQFF.

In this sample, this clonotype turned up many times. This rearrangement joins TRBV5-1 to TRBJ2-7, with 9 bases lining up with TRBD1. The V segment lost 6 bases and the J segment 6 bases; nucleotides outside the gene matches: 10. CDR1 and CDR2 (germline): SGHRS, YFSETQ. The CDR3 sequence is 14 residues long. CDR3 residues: CASTLQGAISEQYF. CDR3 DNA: TGCGCCAGCACCCTACAGGGGGCGATTAGCGAGCAGTACTTC.

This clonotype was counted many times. The CDR3 loop reads CASSLDEVRGRKAFF. As DNA, the CDR3 is TGTGCCAGCAGCTTAGATGAGGTTAGGGGGCGCAAAGCTTTCTTT. V gene TRBV7-2 combines with J gene TRBJ1-1; 7 nucleotides line up with TRBD1. Germline CDR1 is SGHTA and CDR2 is FQGNSA. The CDR3 contains 15 residues. The ends lost 1 base at V and 9 bases at J; junction bases unmatched: 11.

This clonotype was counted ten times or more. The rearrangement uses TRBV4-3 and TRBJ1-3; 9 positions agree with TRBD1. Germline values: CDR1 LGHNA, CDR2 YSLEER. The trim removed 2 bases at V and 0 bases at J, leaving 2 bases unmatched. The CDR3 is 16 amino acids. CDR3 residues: CASSQLTGGSGNTIYF. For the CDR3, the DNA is TGCGCCAGCAGCCAACTGACAGGGGGCTCTGGAAACACCATATATTTT.

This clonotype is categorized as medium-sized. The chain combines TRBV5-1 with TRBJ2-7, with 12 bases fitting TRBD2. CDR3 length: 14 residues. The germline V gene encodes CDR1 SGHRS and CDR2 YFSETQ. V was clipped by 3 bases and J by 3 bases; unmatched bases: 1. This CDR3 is CASSWTSGNYEQYF. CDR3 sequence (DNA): TGCGCCAGCAGCTGGACTAGCGGGAACTACGAGCAGTACTTC. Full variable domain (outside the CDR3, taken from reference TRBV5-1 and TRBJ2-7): KAGVTQTPRYLIKTRGQQVTLSCSPISGHRSVSWYQQTPGQGLQFLFEYFSETQRNKGNFPGRFSGRQFSNSRSEMNVSTLELGDSALYLCASSWTSGNYEQYFGPGTRLTVT.

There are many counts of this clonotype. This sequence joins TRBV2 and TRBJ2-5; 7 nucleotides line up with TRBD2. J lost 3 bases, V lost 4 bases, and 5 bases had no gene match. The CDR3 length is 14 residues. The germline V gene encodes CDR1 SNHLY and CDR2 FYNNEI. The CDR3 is CASSGAGTKETQYF. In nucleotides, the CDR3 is TGTGCCAGCAGTGGAGCGGGGACTAAAGAGACCCAGTACTTC. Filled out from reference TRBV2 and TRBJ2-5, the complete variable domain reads EPEVTQTPSHQVTQMGQEVILRCVPISNHLYFYWYRQILGQKVEFLVSFYNNEISEKSEIFDDQFSVERPDGSNFTLKIRSTKLEDSAMYFCASSGAGTKETQYFGPGTRLLVL.

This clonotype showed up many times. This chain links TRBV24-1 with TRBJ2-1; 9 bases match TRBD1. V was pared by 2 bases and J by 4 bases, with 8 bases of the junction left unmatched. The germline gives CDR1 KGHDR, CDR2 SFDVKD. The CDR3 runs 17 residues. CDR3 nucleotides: TGTGCCACCAGTGATTGGGGCGGGGACAGGGCTTACAATGAGCAGTTCTTC. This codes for CATSDWGGDRAYNEQFF.

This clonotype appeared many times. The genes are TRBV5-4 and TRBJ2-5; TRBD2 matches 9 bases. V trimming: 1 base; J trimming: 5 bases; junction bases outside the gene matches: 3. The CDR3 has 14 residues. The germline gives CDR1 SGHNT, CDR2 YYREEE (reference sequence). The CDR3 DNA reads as TGTGCCAGCAGCTTGATAGCGGGGGATGAGACCCAGTACTTC. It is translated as CASSLIAGDETQYF.

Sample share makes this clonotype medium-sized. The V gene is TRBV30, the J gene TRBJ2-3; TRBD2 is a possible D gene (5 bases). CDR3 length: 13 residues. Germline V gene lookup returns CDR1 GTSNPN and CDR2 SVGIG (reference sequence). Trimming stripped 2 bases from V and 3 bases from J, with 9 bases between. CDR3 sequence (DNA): TGTGCCTGGAGTCGGGGTATGACAGATACGCAGTATTTT. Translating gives CAWSRGMTDTQYF.

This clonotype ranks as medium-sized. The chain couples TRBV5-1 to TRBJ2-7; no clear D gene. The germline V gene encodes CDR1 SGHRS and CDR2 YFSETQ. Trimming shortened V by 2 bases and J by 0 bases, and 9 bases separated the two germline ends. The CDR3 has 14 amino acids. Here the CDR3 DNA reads TGCGCCAGCAGCTTCGACAAAACCTCCTACGAGCAGTACTTC. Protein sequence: CASSFDKTSYEQYF.

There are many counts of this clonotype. The CDR3: CASSLVRTDEQYF. The CDR3 bases are TGCGCCAGCAGCTTGGTTAGGACGGACGAGCAGTACTTC. V and J are TRBV5-1 and TRBJ2-7; no clear D. Looked up from germline, CDR1 is SGHRS and CDR2 is YFSETQ. The CDR3 contains 13 residues. Trimming stripped 0 bases from V and 5 bases from J, with 9 bases between. The full variable domain, in which reference TRBV5-1 and TRBJ2-7 provide the parts outside the CDR3, is KAGVTQTPRYLIKTRGQQVTLSCSPISGHRSVSWYQQTPGQGLQFLFEYFSETQRNKGNFPGRFSGRQFSNSRSEMNVSTLELGDSALYLCASSLVRTDEQYFGPGTRLTVT.

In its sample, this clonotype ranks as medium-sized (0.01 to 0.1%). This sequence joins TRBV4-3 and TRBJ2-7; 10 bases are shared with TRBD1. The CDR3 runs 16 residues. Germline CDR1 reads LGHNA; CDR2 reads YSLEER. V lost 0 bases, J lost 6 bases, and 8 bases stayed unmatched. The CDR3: CASSQDRGTGEGEQYF. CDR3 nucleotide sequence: TGCGCCAGCAGCCAAGATCGGGGGACAGGGGAGGGCGAGCAGTACTTC.

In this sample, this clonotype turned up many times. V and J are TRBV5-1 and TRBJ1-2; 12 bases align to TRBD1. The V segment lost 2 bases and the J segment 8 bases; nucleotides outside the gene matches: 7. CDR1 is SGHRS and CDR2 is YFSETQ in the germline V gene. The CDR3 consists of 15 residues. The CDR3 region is CASSFVGQGAAGYTF. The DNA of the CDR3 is TGCGCCAGCAGCTTTGTGGGACAGGGGGCGGCCGGCTACACCTTC.